The 2 T cell receptor beta chains given below trace back to one sample, sequenced in a study of control samples from healthy donors and cancer patients. Profiled with immunoSEQ multiplex PCR; TCRdb holds only in-frame clones, not every one. The sample holds about 170,000 clones; over 85% are singletons and the top ten take roughly 4.3%. Sequences were obtained from blood. These receptors came from a woman aged 55-70 years in good health.

The chain is built from TRBV11-2 and TRBJ2-2; 10 bases fit TRBD1. CDR3 size: 16 residues. With V trimmed by 7 bases and J by 3 bases, 8 bases remained unmatched. Germline CDR1 reads SGHAT; CDR2 reads FQNNGV. As DNA, the CDR3 is TGTGCCAGCATCAGCCCGGGACAGGGGTACACCGGGGAGCTGTTTTTT. It translates to CASISPGQGYTGELFF. Full variable domain (rest looked up from reference TRBV11-2 and TRBJ2-2): EAGVAQSPRYKIIEKRQSVAFWCNPISGHATLYWYQQILGQGPKLLIQFQNNGVVDDSQLPKDRFSAERLKGVDSTLKIQPAKLEDSAVYLCASISPGQGYTGELFFGEGSRLTVL.

V usage is TRBV18 and J usage is TRBJ1-3; D gene uncertain. The CDR3 has 14 residues. V was shortened by 3 bases and J by 3 bases, with 9 bases between the two germline ends. Germline V gives CDR1 KGHSH, CDR2 LQKENI. The DNA for the CDR3 is TGTGCCAGCTCACCTTTATTAAATGGAAACACCATATATTTT. Its protein product is CASSPLLNGNTIYF.